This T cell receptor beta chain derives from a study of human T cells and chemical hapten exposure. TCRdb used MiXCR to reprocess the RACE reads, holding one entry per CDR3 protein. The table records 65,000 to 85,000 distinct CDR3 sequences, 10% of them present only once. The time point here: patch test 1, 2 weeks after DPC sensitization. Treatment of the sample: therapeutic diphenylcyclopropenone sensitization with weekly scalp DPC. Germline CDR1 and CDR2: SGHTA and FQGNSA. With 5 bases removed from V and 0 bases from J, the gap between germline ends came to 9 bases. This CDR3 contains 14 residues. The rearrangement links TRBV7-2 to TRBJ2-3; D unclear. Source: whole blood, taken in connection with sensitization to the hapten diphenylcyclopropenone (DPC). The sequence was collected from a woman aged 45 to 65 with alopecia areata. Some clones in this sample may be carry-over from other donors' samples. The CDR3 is CASSGDGSTDTQYF. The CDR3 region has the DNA TGTGCCAGCAGCGGTGACGGGAGCACAGATACGCAGTATTTT.